This T cell receptor beta chain was sequenced in a study of neurological immune-mediated disorders. V gave up 3 bases and J gave up 5 bases, with 16 bases separating them. CDR3 length: 14 residues. The germline V gene has CDR1 DFQATT and CDR2 SNEGSKA (reference sequence). This clonotype was observed a few times. One entry per CDR3 protein, called by TCRdb with MiXCR from the 5' RACE reads. The table lists roughly 41,000 distinct CDR3 sequences, about 2% of them singletons. The V and J genes are TRBV20-1 and TRBJ1-1; D not resolved. This sequence originates from a woman between 40 and 50 years old with multiple sclerosis. The sequenced sample was PBMCs. The CDR3 bases are TGCAGTGCTAGGGAGTCGGGGTTTGTAACTGAAGCTTTCTTT. Translating it yields CSARESGFVTEAFF.